The 16 T cell receptor beta chains below were found in one sample sequenced in a study of early T cells in non-severe SARS-CoV-2 infection. One entry per CDR3 protein results from TCRdb running MiXCR on the 5' RACE reads. The sample contains 85,000 to 100,000 distinct CDR3 sequences, 9.5% to 12% of which appear only once. Sequencing was performed on whole blood. The receptor source for this set is an adult who was a healthcare worker with PCR-confirmed SARS-CoV-2 infection or an uninfected control (not recorded which).

The rearrangement uses TRBV10-1 and TRBJ1-4; the match to TRBD1 covers 9 bases. This CDR3 is 17 amino acids long. Germline V gene sequence: CDR1 WNHNN, CDR2 SYGVQD (reference sequence). The CDR3 DNA reads TGCAGCTACTTGACTAGGACAGGGGAAACAACTAATGAAAAACTGTTTTTT. Translation gives CSYLTRTGETTNEKLFF.

This clonotype has just a few counts. The genes are TRBV29-1 and TRBJ2-7; 7 positions match TRBD2. CDR1 SQVTM and CDR2 ANQGSEA come from the germline V gene. J was trimmed by 1 base and V by 4 bases; bases with no gene match: 4. The CDR3 is made up of 13 amino acids. The DNA of the CDR3 is TGCAGCGTTGTGAGCGGGACGTCCTACGAGCAGTACTTC. It is translated as CSVVSGTSYEQYF.

This rearrangement joins TRBV20-1 to TRBJ2-7; 8 bases map to TRBD2. Germline loops: CDR1 DFQATT, CDR2 SNEGSKA (reference sequence). This CDR3 is 14 amino acids long. Losses at the gene ends were 3 bases for V and 5 bases for J; bases not matched to a gene: 9. The CDR3 DNA reads TGCAGTGCTAGTTCCGGGGGGGAGTTCAACGAGCAGTACTTC. Translated, it gives CSASSGGEFNEQYF.

Remarks on this clonotype: At one end the junction does not follow the germline gene, possibly because of a read error. The V call is TRBV20-1, the J call TRBJ2-5, with D hard to call. Germline values: CDR1 DFQATT, CDR2 SNEGSKA (reference sequence). The CDR3 is made up of 11 amino acids. The CDR3 DNA reads as TGCAGTGCTAGAGATTATAGTGTATCGCACTTC. Its protein is CSARDYSVSHF.

This chain links TRBV30 with TRBJ2-7, with D perhaps TRBD1 (6 bases). This CDR3 is built from 16 residues. V lost 0 bases and J lost 0, with 15 bases in between. Germline V gene lookup returns CDR1 GTSNPN and CDR2 SVGIG (reference sequence). The CDR3 spells CAWSVRGTIDSYEQYF. CDR3 coding DNA: TGTGCCTGGAGTGTAAGGGGGACGATAGACTCCTACGAGCAGTACTTC.

This clonotype was seen at least ten times. The V gene is TRBV2, the J gene TRBJ1-5, with 8 bases lining up with TRBD1. CDR3 length: 14 amino acids. Trimming at V came to 8 bases and at J to 1 base, leaving 4 bases not matched to a gene. From germline, CDR1 is SNHLY and CDR2 FYNNEI. The CDR3 loop is CASWTGRSNQPQHF. The CDR3, as DNA: TGTGCCAGCTGGACAGGGAGGAGCAATCAGCCCCAGCATTTT.

This clonotype was observed at least ten times. J is TRBJ2-1 and V is TRBV5-4; D is possibly TRBD1 (5 bases). The CDR3 totals 13 residues. Per the germline V gene, CDR1 is SGHNT and CDR2 is YYREEE (reference sequence). The V end was cut by 4 bases, the J end by 7 bases, with 12 bases between. The CDR3 here is CASSQQGQNEQFF. DNA of the CDR3: TGTGCCAGCAGCCAGCAGGGCCAGAATGAGCAGTTCTTC.

At least ten counts were recorded for this clonotype. The chain has TRBV5-4 and TRBJ2-1; weak D call: TRBD1 (5 bases). The CDR3 runs 15 residues. Between the trimmed V and J ends, which lost 4 bases and 4 bases, there was a span of 15 bases. Germline values: CDR1 SGHNT, CDR2 YYREEE (reference sequence). This CDR3 reads CASSPPQGGYNEQFF. Here the CDR3 DNA reads TGTGCCAGCAGCCCCCCGCAGGGTGGGTACAATGAGCAGTTCTTC.

This clonotype was detected a few times. The rearrangement links TRBV7-3 to TRBJ1-5; D uncertain. This CDR3 has 13 residues. Germline assignment: CDR1 SGHTA and CDR2 FQGTGA. The V end was cut by 3 bases, the J end by 3 bases, with 6 bases between. The CDR3 reads CASSLWPNQPQHF. CDR3 bases: TGTGCCAGCAGCTTGTGGCCCAATCAGCCCCAGCATTTT.

This clonotype was counted only a few times. The chain recombines TRBV29-1 with TRBJ1-1; tentative D call: TRBD1 (5 bases). The germline V and J ends were trimmed by 4 bases and 4 bases, with 7 bases remaining between them. CDR1 is SQVTM, CDR2 ANQGSEA, per germline. The CDR3 extends over 11 amino acids. Written as DNA, the CDR3 is TGCAGCGTTGCCCAGGGCACTGAAGCTTTCTTT. Translating gives CSVAQGTEAFF.

This chain links TRBV29-1 with TRBJ2-5, with D possibly called TRBD1 or TRBD2 (5 bases each). Deletions cut 5 bases from V and 9 bases from J, with 16 bases between. The CDR3 length is 12 residues. Germline CDR1 and CDR2: SQVTM and ANQGSEA. Written as DNA, the CDR3 is TGCAGCGTTTGGGACGATCTAGTATCCCAGTACTTC. Amino acid sequence: CSVWDDLVSQYF.

This clonotype was picked up a small number of times. V usage is TRBV29-1 and J usage is TRBJ2-7, with D uncertain. V lost 2 bases and J lost 3, with 5 bases in between. This CDR3 is 11 amino acids long. CDR1 SQVTM and CDR2 ANQGSEA come from the germline V gene. CDR3 in amino acids: CSVESVYEQYF. In DNA, the CDR3 is TGCAGCGTTGAATCGGTCTACGAGCAGTACTTC.

This clonotype was counted ten times or more. The chain is built from TRBV4-1 and TRBJ2-5; 7 positions match TRBD2. Per the germline V gene, CDR1 is MGHRA and CDR2 is YSYEKL. The CDR3 loop spans 15 amino acids. The V segment lost 0 bases and the J segment 5 bases; nucleotides outside the gene matches: 6. The CDR3 coding sequence is TGCGCCAGCAGCCAAGATAGCAGAGCGGGGGAGACCCAGTACTTC. This gives the protein CASSQDSRAGETQYF.

The genes are TRBV7-9 and TRBJ1-4; D uncertain. V was shortened by 11 bases and J by 5 bases, with 15 bases between the two germline ends. The CDR3 is made up of 13 amino acids. Germline V gene lookup returns CDR1 SEHNR and CDR2 FQNEAQ (reference sequence). The CDR3 coding sequence is TGTGCCTGGGAAGGAGGCGGAAATGAAAAACTGTTTTTT. Its translation: CAWEGGGNEKLFF.

This clonotype appeared a few times. V and J are TRBV29-1 and TRBJ1-6, with D maybe TRBD1 (6 bases). Trimming removed 5 bases from V and 10 bases from J, with 15 bases in between. This CDR3 region has 13 residues. CDR1 and CDR2 (germline): SQVTM, ANQGSEA. The CDR3 here is CSVRDTDSSPLHF. CDR3 bases: TGCAGCGTTAGGGACACCGACAGCTCACCCCTCCACTTT. Together with reference TRBV29-1 and TRBJ1-6, the CDR3 gives the full variable domain: SAVISQKPSRDICQRGTSLTIQCQVDSQVTMMFWYRQQPGQSLTLIATANQGSEATYESGFVIDKFPISRPNLTFSTLTVSNMSPEDSSIYLCSVRDTDSSPLHFGNGTRLTVT.

CDR3 amino acids: CASSFGASGSRNEQFF. The CDR3 DNA sequence: TGCGCCAGCAGCTTCGGCGCAAGCGGGAGTAGGAATGAGCAGTTCTTC. The chain couples TRBV5-1 to TRBJ2-1, with 8 bases fitting TRBD2. Germline V CDR1 and CDR2: SGHRS, YFSETQ. The length of the CDR3 is 16 residues. V lost 2 bases and J lost 7; bases outside the gene matches: 11.